This T cell receptor (beta chain) was profiled in a study of low-dose radiotherapy and immunotherapy resistance in tumors (dated by TCRdb to the early 2020s). With respect to the entire study: Patients in Cohort 1 were given 0.5 Gy per fraction every 2 weeks, and the prescribed total PTV dose was 6.5 Gy. Randomization of trial participants into treatment groups was not performed. Patients took aspirin 300 mg orally once daily for four cycles, starting on cycle 1 day 1. Patients in Cohort 2 were given 1 Gy per fraction every two weeks, for a total of 13 Gy across 26 weeks. Nivolumab and ipilimumab were both given intravenously, with nivolumab at a 240 mg flat dose every two weeks and ipilimumab at 1 mg/kg every six weeks. Eight patients were included in the translational analysis: three from the first dose cohort and the first five from the second dose cohort. Cyclophosphamide 200 mg/m2 was administered intravenously every two weeks, one day before each radiation and immunotherapy administration.

There are 13 amino acids in the CDR3, from cysteine to phenylalanine inclusive. The CDR3 DNA has 39 bases and is translated from base 1. Via the germline V gene (reference sequence), CDR1 is DFQATT and CDR2 SNEGSKA. At the junction V is shortened by 6 bases and J by 6 bases; bases outside the gene matches: 6. This specimen's time point label, per the study, means: before trial treatment. Donors were enrolled in RACIN, a single-arm phase I dose-escalation trial in which nivolumab, ipilimumab, aspirin, low-dose cyclophosphamide and low-dose radiotherapy were combined. Eligible patients had advanced, TIL-negative solid tumors. Sequenced using an Illumina HiSeq 2500. First-strand cDNA was synthesized using Superscript III and a set of TRAV- and TRBV-specific primers, so that both TCRalpha and TCRbeta chains were covered. A roughly 21-cycle PCR with Phusion amplified the TCRs, pairing a constant-region primer with the adapter that was attached to the V primers. The isolated mRNA was amplified using the MessageAmp II aRNA Amplification Kit, with in vitro transcription performed for about 15 hours at 37 degrees C. The Dynabeads mRNA DIRECT Purification Kit was used to isolate the mRNA for TCR sequencing. A second approximately 23-cycle Phusion PCR added indexed Illumina adapters, and products were purified with AMPure XP beads. Turning to the authors' computational methods: Using custom Perl scripts, TCR sequences encoding the same protein were pooled, out-of-frame sequences were removed, and the abundance of each clonotype was computed. Any TCR sequence supported by only a single read was excluded from analysis. Shannon entropy, Gini index, clonality, richness, and the frequency of TCRs shared between repertoires were included as repertoire metrics. TCRdb reworked the public reads: Q25 trimming with fastp, MiXCR clone assembly, productive beta chains retained. Identical CDR3 proteins give one entry, which carries the most common genes and DNA. Clone size and V and J calls follow TCRdb, not the original study. Here the sample has under 95,000 distinct CDR3 sequences; 18% occur a single time. 2.8% of the sample goes to the ten largest clones.

This clonotype was picked up many times. Its antigen is still unknown. Nothing much larger sits one base from this clone, and base qualities are not available. This TCR was recovered from a male donor with prostate cancer. The V gene is TRBV20-1 and the J gene is TRBJ2-4; 9 bases in between match TRBD1. The material sequenced was PBMCs, taken before treatment. The CDR3 reads as follows: CSAEPGQGNIQYF. Here is the DNA: TGCAGTGCCGAACCGGGACAGGGAAACATTCAGTACTTC.